One sample yielded the 21 T cell receptor beta chains listed below, sequenced in a study of shared clonotypes between healthy human individuals. The repertoire was sequenced with immunoSEQ multiplex PCR; TCRdb's copy has only in-frame clones and lacks some. Here the sample spans about 1,500,000 clones, roughly 96% being singletons. Sequenced input: naive CD4+ T cells sorted from blood. Subset of the sample: CD45RA+ positively selected. The receptors come from a man aged 25 to 40 in good health.

This clone was found once. This chain's CDR3 is CASSLSVRGRGETQYF. Here the CDR3 DNA reads TGTGCCAGCAGTTTATCGGTCAGGGGGCGGGGGGAGACCCAGTACTTC. The rearrangement uses TRBV27 and TRBJ2-5, with D possibly matching TRBD1 (8 bases). The CDR3 is 16 amino acids. The germline V gene has CDR1 MNHEY and CDR2 SMNVEV (reference sequence). Trimming shortened V by 0 bases and J by 5 bases, and 16 bases separated the two germline ends.

This chain joins TRBV10-3 and TRBJ1-2; no clear D. CDR1 and CDR2 (germline): ENHRY, SYGVKD. With 4 bases removed from V and 0 bases from J, the gap between germline ends came to 6 bases. This CDR3 has 13 amino acids. CDR3 residues: CAISVQSNYGYTF. The CDR3 DNA sequence: TGTGCCATCAGTGTTCAGTCTAACTATGGCTACACCTTC.

The chain uses TRBV18 and TRBJ2-7, with D uncertain. The CDR3 contains 13 residues. Trimming removed 6 bases at V and 0 bases at J, with 9 bases between. Germline-derived CDR1 and CDR2 are KGHSH and LQKENI. CDR3 sequence: CASSYSPSYEQYF. The CDR3, as DNA: TGTGCCAGCTCTTATAGCCCCTCCTACGAGCAGTACTTC.

The chain recombines TRBV9 with TRBJ2-1, with a tentative D call TRBD1 (6 bases). V was pared by 8 bases and J by 10 bases, with 25 bases between. CDR1 is SGDLS and CDR2 is YYNGEE in the germline V gene. CDR3 length: 15 amino acids. The CDR3 spells CASSPGQGNLWEQFF. The CDR3 DNA reads TGTGCCAGTTCTCCGGGACAAGGGAATCTATGGGAGCAGTTCTTC.

The CDR3 coding sequence is TGTGCCAGCAGCGCGGTCAACACTGAAGCTTTCTTT. This encodes CASSAVNTEAFF. The rearrangement joins TRBV6-1 to TRBJ1-1; no firm D call. CDR1 and CDR2 from the germline V gene are MNHNS and SASEGT. V lost 6 bases and J lost 2, with 7 bases in between. CDR3 length: 12 residues.

In its sample, this clone was seen once. Other DNA sequences from this sample encode an identical CDR3 as well. The CDR3 nucleotides read TGTGCCAGCAGCCTGACAGGCGGGAGCTCCTACGAGCAGTACTTC. Translation gives CASSLTGGSSYEQYF. The V gene is TRBV7-3, the J gene TRBJ2-7, with D possibly TRBD2 on 7 matching bases. The ends were cut back, 5 bases at V and 0 bases at J, with 14 bases in the middle. CDR3 length equals 15 residues. Germline loops: CDR1 SGHTA, CDR2 FQGTGA.

The chain is built from TRBV9 and TRBJ2-1, with D uncertain. The CDR3 spans 13 residues. From germline, CDR1 is SGDLS and CDR2 YYNGEE. Deletions cut 0 bases from V and 2 bases from J, with 3 bases between. The CDR3 here is CASSVETYNEQFF. For the CDR3, the DNA is TGTGCCAGCAGCGTAGAGACCTACAATGAGCAGTTCTTC.

The chain has TRBV9 and TRBJ1-4; the D gene is possibly TRBD1 (6 bases). Germline CDR1 reads SGDLS; CDR2 reads YYNGEE. Trimming removed 4 bases from V and 8 bases from J, with 21 bases in between. The CDR3 is 16 amino acids. The CDR3 DNA is TGTGCCAGCAGCCCACTGGCAGGGGTCGAAGGCGAAAAACTGTTTTTT. Protein: CASSPLAGVEGEKLFF.

In DNA form, the CDR3 reads TGTGCCAACACGCCCGCAGCGGAAAGCTCCTACGAGCAGTACTTC. Encoded protein: CANTPAAESSYEQYF. V is TRBV27 and J is TRBJ2-7, with a possible D match to TRBD2 (5 bases). This CDR3 region has 15 residues. Trimming pared 10 bases from V and 0 bases from J, leaving 19 bases between. The germline gives CDR1 MNHEY, CDR2 SMNVEV (reference sequence).

The chain carries TRBV6-1 and TRBJ2-5; 12 bases fit TRBD2. With 6 bases clipped from V and 5 bases from J, the junction kept 7 bases outside the gene matches. The CDR3 loop spans 15 amino acids. The germline gives CDR1 MNHNS, CDR2 SASEGT. The chain's CDR3 is CASRTSGSRVETQYF. The CDR3 nucleotides read TGTGCCAGCAGGACTAGCGGGAGTCGGGTGGAGACCCAGTACTTC.

The chain uses TRBV27 and TRBJ2-6; D could derive from TRBD1 or TRBD2 (6 bases each). Germline CDR1 reads MNHEY; CDR2 reads SMNVEV (reference sequence). The CDR3 is 20 amino acids. The V end lost 1 base, the J end lost 4 bases, and 23 bases lay between the germline ends. The CDR3 is CASSLFSLLGGAVGANVLTF. CDR3 in DNA: TGTGCCAGCAGTTTATTTTCTCTTCTGGGGGGCGCGGTAGGGGCCAACGTCCTGACTTTC. Variable domain in full (rest from reference TRBV27 and TRBJ2-6): EAQVTQNPRYLITVTGKKLTVTCSQNMNHEYMSWYRQDPGLGLRQIYYSMNVEVTDKGDVPEGYKVSRKEKRNFPLILESPSPNQTSLYFCASSLFSLLGGAVGANVLTFGAGSRLTVL.

This sequence joins TRBV7-6 and TRBJ2-1, with TRBD2 matching 10 bases. V gave up 6 bases and J gave up 9 bases; unmatched junction bases: 11. Germline-derived CDR1 and CDR2 are SGHVS and FNYEAQ. The CDR3 is 15 amino acids. CDR3 in DNA: TGTGCCAGCAGGCTATACAGCGGGAGGGCGAGTGAGCAGTTCTTC. Protein sequence: CASRLYSGRASEQFF.

CDR3 DNA: TGTGCCAGCAGCGTAGCCGGGACAGCTACTGGAAACACCATATATTTT. It is translated as CASSVAGTATGNTIYF. V usage is TRBV9 and J usage is TRBJ1-3, with 7 bases lining up with TRBD1. The germline V gene has CDR1 SGDLS and CDR2 YYNGEE. V was clipped by 0 bases and J by 2 bases; unmatched bases: 5. This CDR3 has 16 residues. The full variable domain, with the rest looked up from reference TRBV9 and TRBJ1-3, is DSGVTQTPKHLITATGQRVTLRCSPRSGDLSVYWYQQSLDQGLQFLIQYYNGEERAKGNILERFSAQQFPDLHSELNLSSLELGDSALYFCASSVAGTATGNTIYFGEGSWLTVV.

In the case of this clone: Other DNA sequences within the sample encode an identical CDR3. The V call is TRBV5-1, the J call TRBJ1-5; D remains ambiguous. Germline V gene data show CDR1 as SGHRS and CDR2 as YFSETQ. With 1 base removed from V and 0 bases from J, the gap between germline ends came to 2 bases. The CDR3 consists of 13 residues. The CDR3 loop is CASSLSSNQPQHF. The CDR3 bases are TGCGCCAGCAGCTTGAGTAGCAATCAGCCCCAGCATTTT.

This chain connects TRBV28 to TRBJ2-1, with TRBD2 matching 11 bases. CDR3 size: 16 residues. Germline V gene data show CDR1 as MDHEN and CDR2 as SYDVKM. V was pared by 2 bases and J by 8 bases, with 8 bases of the junction left unmatched. Here the CDR3 reads CASSLLTSGSDDEQFF. CDR3 nucleotide sequence: TGTGCCAGCAGTTTACTAACTAGCGGGAGTGATGATGAGCAGTTCTTC.

This rearrangement joins TRBV9 to TRBJ2-7, with D perhaps TRBD1 (5 bases). The V end was cut by 4 bases, the J end by 5 bases, with 19 bases between. CDR1 is SGDLS, CDR2 YYNGEE, per germline. The CDR3 has 15 residues. The CDR3 nucleotides read TGTGCCAGCAGCTCGACCCCACAGGTCCCCAACGAGCAGTACTTC. Encoded protein: CASSSTPQVPNEQYF.

Here the CDR3 reads CASSPLGGTGEPQHF. As DNA, the CDR3 is TGTGCCAGCAGCCCTCTCGGTGGGACCGGGGAGCCCCAGCATTTT. The chain recombines TRBV25-1 with TRBJ1-5, with D possibly TRBD1 on 5 matching bases. The CDR3 runs to 15 residues. Between the trimmed V and J ends, which lost 6 bases and 8 bases, there was a span of 20 bases. Germline CDR1 is MGHDK and CDR2 is SYGVNS.

The chain combines TRBV19 with TRBJ2-1; 9 bases agree with TRBD2. The CDR3 has 15 residues. Germline V gene lookup returns CDR1 LNHDA and CDR2 SQIVND (reference sequence). Unmatched junction bases numbered 4, after V lost 3 bases and J lost 4 bases. CDR3 protein: CASSILAGQYNEQFF. DNA of the CDR3: TGTGCCAGTAGTATTCTAGCGGGACAATACAATGAGCAGTTCTTC.

As regards this clone: The sample holds other DNA sequences that translate to the same CDR3. V usage is TRBV18 and J usage is TRBJ2-2; D is perhaps TRBD1 (5 bases). The V and J ends lost 1 base and 5 bases respectively, with 5 bases between them. The germline CDR1 and CDR2 sequences are KGHSH and LQKENI. The CDR3 extends over 13 amino acids. The CDR3 nucleotides read TGTGCCAGCTCACCACAGGGGACCGGGGAGCTGTTTTTT. It yields the protein CASSPQGTGELFF.

J is TRBJ1-2 and V is TRBV28; unclear D gene. V lost 6 bases and J lost 4, with 9 bases in between. The CDR3 loop spans 12 amino acids. The germline V gene has CDR1 MDHEN and CDR2 SYDVKM. CDR3 DNA: TGTGCCAGCAGCGGACCGTCCTATGGCTACACCTTC. Residues: CASSGPSYGYTF.

This chain uses TRBV21-1 with TRBJ1-1. TRBV21-1 is deemed a pseudogene. CDR3 length: 13 amino acids. CDR3 sequence: CARAITRDGEAFF. CDR3 bases: TGTGCCAGGGCGATCACCCGGGACGGTGAAGCTTTCTTT.